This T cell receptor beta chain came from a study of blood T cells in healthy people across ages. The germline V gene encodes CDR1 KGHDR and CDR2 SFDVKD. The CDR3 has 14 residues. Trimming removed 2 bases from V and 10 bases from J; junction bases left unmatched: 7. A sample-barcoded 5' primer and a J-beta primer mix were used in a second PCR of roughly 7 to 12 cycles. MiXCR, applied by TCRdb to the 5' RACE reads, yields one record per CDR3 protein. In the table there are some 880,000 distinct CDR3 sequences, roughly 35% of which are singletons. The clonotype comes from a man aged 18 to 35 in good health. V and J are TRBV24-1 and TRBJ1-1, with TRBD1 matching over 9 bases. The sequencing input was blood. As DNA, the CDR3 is TGTGCCACCAGTGATTGGGGGACAGGGTCTGGAGCTTTCTTT. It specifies CATSDWGTGSGAFF.